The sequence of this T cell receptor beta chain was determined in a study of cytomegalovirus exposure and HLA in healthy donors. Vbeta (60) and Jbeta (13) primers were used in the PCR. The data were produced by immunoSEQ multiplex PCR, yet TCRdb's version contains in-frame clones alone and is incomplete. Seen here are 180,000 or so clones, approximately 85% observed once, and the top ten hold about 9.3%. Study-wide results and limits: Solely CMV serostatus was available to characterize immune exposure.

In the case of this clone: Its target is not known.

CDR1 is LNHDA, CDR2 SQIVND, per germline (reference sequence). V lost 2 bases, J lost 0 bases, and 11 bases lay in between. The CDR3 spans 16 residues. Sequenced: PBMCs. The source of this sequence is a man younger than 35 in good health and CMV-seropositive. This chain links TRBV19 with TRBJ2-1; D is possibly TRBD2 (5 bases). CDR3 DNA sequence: TGTGCCAGTAGTATATCTAGCTCGGGCTCCTACAATGAGCAGTTCTTC. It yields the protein CASSISSSGSYNEQFF.